One and the same sample provided the 29 T cell receptor beta chains below, sequenced in a study of regulatory T cells in long-lasting Graves disease. CDR3-region Arm-PCR and iRepertoire HTBI primers produced the TCR beta libraries. TCRdb used MiXCR to reprocess the multiplex PCR reads, holding one entry per CDR3 protein. Of 700,000 or so distinct CDR3 sequences listed, about 32% are singletons. Time point defined: persistent/refractory GD, antithyroid drugs over 5 years with positive TRAb. Preparation of the TCR library used RNA extracted from PBMCs. Here the sequenced sample was peripheral blood mononuclear cells (PBMCs), taken when the disease was refractory, from a patient treated with antithyroid drugs. The receptors were gathered from a female donor with Graves disease.

This clonotype was detected a few times. CDR3 nucleotides: TGTGCCATCAGTTCCTCCGGGACGGTAAACTACGAGCAGTACTTC. Translation: CAISSSGTVNYEQYF. The gene calls are TRBV10-3 and TRBJ2-7; D may be TRBD1 or TRBD2 (5 bases each). CDR1 ENHRY and CDR2 SYGVKD come from the germline V gene. Trimming left V 5 bases short and J 3 bases short, with 17 bases between. CDR3 length: 15 residues.

There are many counts of this clonotype. The chain joins TRBV9 to TRBJ2-5; D not resolved. CDR3 length: 13 residues. V lost 3 bases, J lost 4 bases, and 10 bases lay in between. Germline CDR1 is SGDLS and CDR2 is YYNGEE. The CDR3 DNA sequence: TGTGCCAGCAGCGCCGCCCTGAGAGAGACCCAGTACTTC. Its translation is CASSAALRETQYF.

Worth noting for this clonotype: A much larger clonotype is one base distant, so this may be a read error. The rearrangement links TRBV11-2 to TRBJ1-2; D not resolved. Trimming cost V 5 bases and J 11 bases, with 18 bases left between them. This CDR3 comprises 13 residues. The germline gives CDR1 SGHAT, CDR2 FQNNGV. CDR3 DNA sequence: TGTGCCAGCAGCCCTTATAGGAGTATTGGTTACACCTTC. The encoded protein is CASSPYRSIGYTF.

This chain connects TRBV5-1 to TRBJ1-5; D is possibly TRBD1 (6 bases). The V gene's germline CDR1 is SGHRS and CDR2 YFSETQ. CDR3 length: 15 residues. The ends were cut back, 0 bases at V and 6 bases at J, with 13 bases in the middle. CDR3 in DNA: TGCGCCAGCAGCTTGGACAGGGCTATGGGTCAGCCCCAGCATTTT. Translated: CASSLDRAMGQPQHF.

This clonotype was seen a few times. This chain joins TRBV29-1 and TRBJ1-2, with D maybe TRBD1 (6 bases). Germline V CDR1 and CDR2: SQVTM, ANQGSEA. CDR3 length: 14 residues. Trimming took 3 bases from V and 4 from J, leaving 15 bases between them. CDR3 sequence (DNA): TGCAGCGTTGATTTTGATGGCAGGGGCTATGGCTACACCTTC. This gives the protein CSVDFDGRGYGYTF.

This chain links TRBV6-1 with TRBJ2-4; D may be TRBD1 (6 bases). Looked up from germline, CDR1 is MNHNS and CDR2 is SASEGT. The CDR3 contains 15 residues. Trimming removed 6 bases at V and 1 base at J, with 13 bases between. CDR3 DNA: TGTGCCAGCAGCCAGACCCAGGGGGCCAAAAACATTCAGTACTTC. Its protein is CASSQTQGAKNIQYF.

With regard to this clonotype: A junction boundary mismatches the germline segment, possibly from a read error. The CDR3 nucleotides read TGTGCCAGCAGCTCGGGACAAGAATTTGGCTACACCTTC. Translated, it gives CASSSGQEFGYTF. The chain combines TRBV5-1 with TRBJ1-2; weak D call: TRBD1 (6 bases). The CDR3 loop spans 13 amino acids. Germline V gene sequence: CDR1 SGHRS, CDR2 YFSETQ.

CDR3 sequence: CASTRELGVGNQPQHF. CDR3 sequence (DNA): TGTGCCAGCACCCGTGAGTTGGGGGTTGGCAATCAGCCCCAGCATTTT. The chain joins TRBV6-2 or TRBV6-3 to TRBJ1-5, with D perhaps matching TRBD1 (5 bases). V was pared by 7 bases and J by 2 bases, with 18 bases between. The germline V gene has CDR1 MNHEY and CDR2 SVGEGT. CDR3 size: 16 residues.

This clonotype has at least ten counts. The V gene is TRBV28, the J gene TRBJ1-2; weak D call: TRBD1 (6 bases). The CDR3 totals 13 residues. Germline V gene sequence: CDR1 MDHEN, CDR2 SYDVKM. Trimming left V 6 bases short and J 3 bases short, with 11 bases between. As DNA, the CDR3 is TGTGCCAGCAGCCTAGGGGGACACTATGGCTACACCTTC. Protein: CASSLGGHYGYTF.

This clonotype was seen many times. The chain uses TRBV3-1 and TRBJ2-7, with D uncertain. Deletions cut 6 bases from V and 0 bases from J, with 6 bases between. Germline-derived CDR1 and CDR2 are LGHDT and YNNKEL (reference sequence). The CDR3 is 12 amino acids. CDR3 DNA: TGTGCCAGCAGTCGGGCCTCCTACGAGCAGTACTTC. It translates to CASSRASYEQYF.

This chain connects TRBV5-1 to TRBJ2-1; D could derive from TRBD1 or TRBD2 (5 bases each). The V and J ends lost 0 bases and 0 bases respectively, with 7 bases between them. The CDR3 extends over 15 amino acids. Looked up from germline, CDR1 is SGHRS and CDR2 is YFSETQ. The CDR3 here is CASSLGGFSYNEQFF. The CDR3 nucleotides read TGCGCCAGCAGCTTGGGGGGGTTCTCCTACAATGAGCAGTTCTTC.

This clonotype was counted a single time. It may be a read error: a sequence one base away is much more abundant. The CDR3 does not close with the conserved phenylalanine or tryptophan, likely indicating a read error. V is TRBV12-3 or TRBV12-4 and J is TRBJ1-5, with TRBD1 as a possible D gene (6 bases). The CDR3 is 13 amino acids. V lost 3 bases and J 6 bases, leaving 9 bases between the germline ends. The CDR3 coding sequence is TGTGCCAGCAGTTTGGGGGCTTCTCAGCCCCAGCATTCT. Its translation is CASSLGASQPQHS.

This chain links TRBV11-3 with TRBJ2-2; 11 bases are shared with TRBD2. The CDR3 has 15 amino acids. Losses at the gene ends were 8 bases for V and 2 bases for J; bases not matched to a gene: 4. From germline, CDR1 is SGHNT and CDR2 YENEEA. The CDR3 DNA sequence: TGTGCCAGCGGTCGACTAGCGGGAAACACCGGGGAGCTGTTTTTT. Translation: CASGRLAGNTGELFF.

The rearrangement joins TRBV20-1 to TRBJ2-7; D is possibly TRBD2 (6 bases). CDR1 and CDR2 from the germline V gene are DFQATT and SNEGSKA (reference sequence). Trimming removed 5 bases from V and 2 bases from J, with 16 bases in between. The CDR3 is 14 residues long. Written as DNA, the CDR3 is TGCAGTGCTGACGGGGACTCCAGCGCCTACGAGCAGTACTTC. Protein: CSADGDSSAYEQYF.

The chain uses TRBV9 and TRBJ1-6; 7 bases align to TRBD1. V gave up 0 bases and J gave up 8 bases; unmatched junction bases: 5. The length of the CDR3 is 15 residues. Germline V CDR1 and CDR2: SGDLS, YYNGEE. The CDR3 DNA reads as TGTGCCAGCAGCGTAGCTCTCGGACAGGATTCACCCCTCCACTTT. This codes for CASSVALGQDSPLHF.

J is TRBJ2-2 and V is TRBV6-1; TRBD2 matches 9 bases. The CDR3 contains 15 residues. Germline-derived CDR1 and CDR2 are MNHNS and SASEGT. With V trimmed by 4 bases and J by 5 bases, 5 bases remained unmatched. CDR3 DNA: TGTGCCAGCAGTGTGGAACTAGCGGGTACCGGGGAGCTGTTTTTT. This encodes CASSVELAGTGELFF.

This clonotype was seen more than once but under ten times. The J gene is TRBJ1-1, the V gene TRBV6-1; D gene uncertain. CDR3 size: 14 residues. Trimming removed 6 bases at V and 1 base at J, with 12 bases between. Germline V gives CDR1 MNHNS, CDR2 SASEGT. The chain's CDR3 is CASSVDTTNTEAFF. For the CDR3, the DNA is TGTGCCAGCAGCGTCGACACTACGAACACTGAAGCTTTCTTT.

V is TRBV5-1 and J is TRBJ2-7; D tentatively fits TRBD1 or TRBD2 (5 bases each). This CDR3 region has 15 residues. V was pared by 4 bases and J by 4 bases, with 18 bases between. Germline assignment: CDR1 SGHRS and CDR2 YFSETQ. Here the CDR3 reads CASSLDWGSSYEQYF. In DNA form, the CDR3 reads TGCGCCAGCAGCCTGGACTGGGGGAGTTCTTACGAGCAGTACTTC. The variable domain in full, completed from reference TRBV5-1 and TRBJ2-7, reads KAGVTQTPRYLIKTRGQQVTLSCSPISGHRSVSWYQQTPGQGLQFLFEYFSETQRNKGNFPGRFSGRQFSNSRSEMNVSTLELGDSALYLCASSLDWGSSYEQYFGPGTRLTVT.

This clonotype was recorded a few times. The chain uses TRBV29-1 and TRBJ2-5, with TRBD2 as a possible D gene (7 bases). The length of the CDR3 is 14 residues. V lost 7 bases and J 3 bases, leaving 18 bases between the germline ends. CDR1 and CDR2 from the germline V gene are SQVTM and ANQGSEA. Written as DNA, the CDR3 is TGCAGCGCCCGTTCGGGGGGCGCAGAAGAGACCCAGTACTTC. It translates to CSARSGGAEETQYF.

The V and J genes are TRBV12-3 or TRBV12-4 and TRBJ1-5; the D gene is possibly TRBD1 (5 bases). The CDR3 runs 14 residues. The V gene lost 7 bases and the J gene lost 5 bases, with 15 bases spanning the gap. The CDR3: CASNGGGRDQPQHF. The CDR3 bases are TGTGCCAGCAACGGGGGGGGGAGGGATCAGCCCCAGCATTTT.

This sequence joins TRBV5-1 and TRBJ1-4; perhaps TRBD1 as D (5 bases). CDR1 SGHRS and CDR2 YFSETQ come from the germline V gene. The CDR3 has 15 amino acids. Trimming removed 0 bases from V and 5 bases from J, with 11 bases in between. The CDR3 region is CASSLEGLSNEKLFF. The CDR3 DNA reads as TGCGCCAGCAGCTTGGAGGGACTTTCAAATGAAAAACTGTTTTTT.

This clonotype has only a few counts. The rearrangement links TRBV3-1 to TRBJ2-5; TRBD1 aligns across 10 bases. The junction had 12 bases not matched to a gene; V was cut back by 3 bases and J by 5 bases. Germline V lookup: CDR1 LGHDT, CDR2 YNNKEL (reference sequence). CDR3 size: 17 residues. This CDR3 is CASSQESGTGDWETQYF. In DNA form, the CDR3 reads TGTGCCAGCAGCCAGGAATCCGGGACAGGGGACTGGGAGACCCAGTACTTC.

CDR3 residues: CASSVLTGESHEQYF. CDR3 DNA sequence: TGTGCCAGCAGTGTCCTAACGGGAGAATCCCACGAGCAGTACTTC. The genes are TRBV6-1 and TRBJ2-7; a weak D match, TRBD2 (6 bases). V was trimmed by 4 bases and J by 5 bases, leaving 18 bases between them. The germline V gene has CDR1 MNHNS and CDR2 SASEGT. CDR3 size: 15 residues.

The chain recombines TRBV6-1 with TRBJ1-1; D is unclear. Germline V CDR1 and CDR2: MNHNS, SASEGT. The CDR3 runs 13 residues. The V and J ends lost 5 bases and 0 bases respectively, with 7 bases between them. CDR3 sequence reads: CASSRPVNTEAFF. CDR3 sequence (DNA): TGTGCCAGCAGTCGACCCGTGAACACTGAAGCTTTCTTT.

The chain is built from TRBV9 and TRBJ2-5, with 10 positions matching TRBD2. CDR1 is SGDLS and CDR2 is YYNGEE in the germline V gene. J was trimmed by 3 bases and V by 2 bases; bases with no gene match: 4. CDR3 length: 15 residues. CDR3 sequence (DNA): TGTGCCAGCAGCGTCCTAGCGGGAGATAAAGAGACCCAGTACTTC. Its protein product is CASSVLAGDKETQYF.

The rearrangement links TRBV20-1 to TRBJ2-7; tentative D call: TRBD2 (6 bases). Trimming removed 3 bases at V and 9 bases at J, with 15 bases between. This CDR3 is built from 12 residues. The germline V gene has CDR1 DFQATT and CDR2 SNEGSKA (reference sequence). Written as DNA, the CDR3 is TGCAGTGCTAGCCCAGAGTGGAGGGGGCAGTACTTC. Translating it yields CSASPEWRGQYF.

Regarding this clonotype: This could be a read error, since a much larger clone is one nucleotide away. The chain uses TRBV28 and TRBJ1-4, with a weak D call TRBD1 (6 bases). V dropped 4 bases and J dropped 7 bases, with 13 bases sitting between them. The CDR3 is made up of 14 amino acids. Germline assignment: CDR1 MDHEN and CDR2 SYDVKM. CDR3: CASSSGLGGEKLFF. Written as DNA, the CDR3 is TGTGCCAGCAGTTCGGGACTAGGGGGTGAAAAACTGTTTTTT.

The genes are TRBV6-2 or TRBV6-3 and TRBJ1-5, with 7 bases fitting TRBD1. V shed 6 bases, J shed 2 bases, and the junction held 4 bases outside the gene matches. CDR1 and CDR2 (germline): MNHEY, SVGEGT. The CDR3 runs to 14 residues. The CDR3 DNA sequence: TGTGCCAGCAGGCGGGACAGAGGCAATCAGCCCCAGCATTTT. Amino acids: CASRRDRGNQPQHF.

Here the CDR3 DNA reads TGTGCCAGCAGCCCTGGGACTTCCCTAACCGACTTAGATACGCAGTATTTT. It codes for CASSPGTSLTDLDTQYF. This chain joins TRBV7-9 and TRBJ2-3; perhaps TRBD2 as D (6 bases). Germline lookup yields CDR1 SEHNR and CDR2 FQNEAQ (reference sequence). The CDR3 has 17 amino acids. V was shortened by 5 bases and J by 5 bases, with 23 bases between the two germline ends. Supplemented by reference TRBV7-9 and TRBJ2-3, the full variable domain reads DTGVSQNPRHKITKRGQNVTFRCDPISEHNRLYWYRQTLGQGPEFLTYFQNEAQLEKSRLLSDRFSAERPKGSFSTLEIQRTEQGDSAMYLCASSPGTSLTDLDTQYFGPGTRLTVL.